The 23 T cell receptor beta chains presented below share a single source sample, sequenced in a study of blood T cell repertoires in COVID-19. Using immunoSEQ multiplex PCR, the repertoire was profiled, and TCRdb retains in-frame clones only, with some absent. The table includes about 220,000 clones, roughly 84% detected once. The sequenced material came from peripheral blood. The receptors shown here come from a woman older than 75 with acute or convalescent COVID-19.

This clone was found a few times. This chain connects TRBV28 to TRBJ1-5, with D possibly being TRBD1 (6 bases). The V and J ends lost 5 bases and 0 bases respectively, with 14 bases between them. The germline V gene encodes CDR1 MDHEN and CDR2 SYDVKM. There are 16 residues in the CDR3. The CDR3 sequence is CASSPQGGGSNQPQHF. Written as DNA, the CDR3 is TGTGCCAGCAGTCCCCAAGGGGGGGGTAGCAATCAGCCCCAGCATTTT. Full variable domain (remainder filled in from reference TRBV28 and TRBJ1-5): DVKVTQSSRYLVKRTGEKVFLECVQDMDHENMFWYRQDPGLGLRLIYFSYDVKMKEKGDIPEGYSVSREKKERFSLILESASTNQTSMYLCASSPQGGGSNQPQHFGDGTRLSIL.

The chain is built from TRBV9 and TRBJ2-7, with TRBD2 matching over 9 bases. V shed 0 bases and J 3 bases; nucleotides not matched to a gene: 7. The CDR3 covers 16 residues. Per germline, CDR1 SGDLS and CDR2 YYNGEE. The CDR3 protein is CASSVGAGTSFYEQYF. The CDR3 region has the DNA TGTGCCAGCAGCGTAGGGGCCGGGACTAGCTTCTACGAGCAGTACTTC.

The chain couples TRBV10-3 to TRBJ2-1; TRBD2 matches 10 bases. Germline V gives CDR1 ENHRY, CDR2 SYGVKD. V trimming: 4 bases; J trimming: 7 bases; junction bases outside the gene matches: 7. CDR3 length equals 15 residues. The CDR3 bases are TGTGCCATCAGTGTGGAGCGGGGGGGTGGTAATGAGCAGTTCTTC. Amino acid sequence: CAISVERGGGNEQFF.

The rearrangement uses TRBV13 and TRBJ1-1, with a weak D call TRBD1 (5 bases). Germline CDR1 and CDR2: PRHDT and FYEKMQ (reference sequence). This CDR3 contains 14 residues. V was pared by 5 bases and J by 0 bases, with 10 bases between. The CDR3 sequence: CASSTGRVNTEAFF. In nucleotides, the CDR3 is TGTGCCAGCAGCACGGGCAGGGTGAACACTGAAGCTTTCTTT.

The chain couples TRBV6-5 to TRBJ2-5; possible D gene TRBD1, 5 bases. This CDR3 is built from 13 residues. The germline V and J ends were trimmed by 7 bases and 5 bases, with 14 bases remaining between them. CDR1 is MNHEY and CDR2 is SVGAGI in the germline V gene. Here the CDR3 DNA reads TGTGCCAGCACAGGGTTCGCTGACGAGACCCAGTACTTC. Translated, it gives CASTGFADETQYF.

V gene TRBV19 combines with J gene TRBJ2-1; D is perhaps TRBD1 (6 bases). The CDR3 runs 16 residues. Trimming cost V 6 bases and J 0 bases, with 15 bases left between them. CDR1 and CDR2 (germline): LNHDA, SQIVND (reference sequence). The CDR3 sequence: CASRISGTNSYNEQFF. For the CDR3, the DNA is TGTGCCAGTAGAATATCCGGGACAAACTCCTACAATGAGCAGTTCTTC. The variable domain in full, completed from reference TRBV19 and TRBJ2-1, reads DGGITQSPKYLFRKEGQNVTLSCEQNLNHDAMYWYRQDPGQGLRLIYYSQIVNDFQKGDIAEGYSVSREKKESFPLTVTSAQKNPTAFYLCASRISGTNSYNEQFFGPGTRLTVL.

The table lists this clone with a count of one. This rearrangement joins TRBV5-4 to TRBJ1-1, with D possibly matching TRBD1 (5 bases). The CDR3 extends over 15 amino acids. Germline V CDR1 and CDR2: SGHNT, YYREEE (reference sequence). V was clipped by 4 bases and J by 4 bases, with 17 bases between them. CDR3 in amino acids: CASSPIPREGTEAFF. For the CDR3, the DNA is TGTGCCAGCAGCCCGATCCCCAGGGAGGGCACTGAAGCTTTCTTT. The variable domain in full, with the rest retrieved from reference TRBV5-4 and TRBJ1-1, is ETGVTQSPTHLIKTRGQQVTLRCSSQSGHNTVSWYQQALGQGPQFIFQYYREEENGRGNFPPRFSGLQFPNYSSELNVNALELDDSALYLCASSPIPREGTEAFFGQGTRLTVV.

The V call is TRBV6-5, the J call TRBJ1-5, with 8 positions matching TRBD1. Germline CDR1 MNHEY, CDR2 SVGAGI. CDR3 length equals 15 residues. Germline trimming cut 6 bases from V and 2 bases from J; bases unmatched to any gene: 6. For the CDR3, the DNA is TGTGCCAGCAGGACAGGGGAGGTGGGCAATCAGCCCCAGCATTTT. This encodes CASRTGEVGNQPQHF.

This chain joins TRBV7-9 and TRBJ1-4; a possible D gene is TRBD1 (6 bases). V lost 5 bases and J lost 7, with 14 bases in between. The CDR3 contains 14 residues. Germline loops: CDR1 SEHNR, CDR2 FQNEAQ (reference sequence). DNA for the CDR3: TGTGCCAGCAGCCGACAGGAGCTTCGTGAAAAACTGTTTTTT. Residues: CASSRQELREKLFF. Using reference TRBV7-9 and TRBJ1-4 for the parts outside the CDR3, the full variable domain is DTGVSQNPRHKITKRGQNVTFRCDPISEHNRLYWYRQTLGQGPEFLTYFQNEAQLEKSRLLSDRFSAERPKGSFSTLEIQRTEQGDSAMYLCASSRQELREKLFFGSGTQLSVL.

The V gene is TRBV7-9, the J gene TRBJ1-1, with no clear D. Germline values: CDR1 SEHNR, CDR2 FQNEAQ (reference sequence). The CDR3 spans 11 residues. The V gene lost 0 bases and the J gene lost 7 bases, with 3 bases spanning the gap. CDR3 protein: CASSLAGEAFF. CDR3 bases: TGTGCCAGCAGCTTAGCCGGTGAAGCTTTCTTT. Looking up the rest from reference TRBV7-9 and TRBJ1-1 gives the full variable domain: DTGVSQNPRHKITKRGQNVTFRCDPISEHNRLYWYRQTLGQGPEFLTYFQNEAQLEKSRLLSDRFSAERPKGSFSTLEIQRTEQGDSAMYLCASSLAGEAFFGQGTRLTVV.

This clone was seen a single time. Other DNA sequences in the same sample also yield this CDR3. The gene calls are TRBV9 and TRBJ2-5, with D perhaps matching TRBD2 (6 bases). Trimming pared 1 base from V and 4 bases from J, leaving 8 bases between. CDR1 SGDLS and CDR2 YYNGEE come from the germline V gene. This CDR3 is built from 13 residues. CDR3 in amino acids: CASSVQGGETQYF. In nucleotides, the CDR3 is TGTGCCAGCAGCGTACAGGGAGGAGAGACCCAGTACTTC.

The chain employs TRBV19 and TRBJ1-1; 7 bases agree with TRBD1. Losses at the gene ends were 10 bases for V and 7 bases for J; bases not matched to a gene: 12. The CDR3 extends over 13 amino acids. Germline CDR1 reads LNHDA; CDR2 reads SQIVND (reference sequence). CDR3 protein: CATVTRTGFEAFF. CDR3 sequence (DNA): TGTGCCACCGTAACCCGGACAGGATTTGAAGCTTTCTTT.

The chain combines TRBV5-1 with TRBJ2-2, with D perhaps TRBD1 (6 bases). Germline V gene lookup returns CDR1 SGHRS and CDR2 YFSETQ. The germline V and J ends were trimmed by 4 bases and 6 bases, with 10 bases remaining between them. This CDR3 has 13 residues. The CDR3 is CASSAGQSGELFF. The CDR3 coding sequence is TGCGCCAGCAGCGCCGGACAGTCCGGGGAGCTGTTTTTT.

This clone was counted once. This chain uses TRBV3-1 (or the pseudogene TRBV3-2) with TRBJ2-1, with a tentative D call TRBD1 (6 bases). In germline, CDR1 is LGHDT, CDR2 YNNKEL (reference sequence). The ends were cut back, 0 bases at V and 0 bases at J, with 12 bases in the middle. The CDR3 contains 17 residues. The CDR3 is CASSQDMGDTSYNEQFF. The CDR3 DNA is TGTGCCAGCAGCCAAGATATGGGGGACACCTCCTACAATGAGCAGTTCTTC.

V gene TRBV5-1 combines with J gene TRBJ2-3; 11 bases are a match to TRBD2. The germline V gene has CDR1 SGHRS and CDR2 YFSETQ. CDR3 size: 17 residues. With V trimmed by 7 bases and J by 4 bases, 14 bases remained unmatched. The CDR3 protein is CASQRWPTSGVSDTQYF. The CDR3 coding sequence is TGCGCCAGCCAGCGTTGGCCGACTAGCGGGGTCTCAGATACGCAGTATTTT. Filled out from reference TRBV5-1 and TRBJ2-3, the complete variable domain reads KAGVTQTPRYLIKTRGQQVTLSCSPISGHRSVSWYQQTPGQGLQFLFEYFSETQRNKGNFPGRFSGRQFSNSRSEMNVSTLELGDSALYLCASQRWPTSGVSDTQYFGPGTRLTVL.

This rearrangement joins TRBV12-3 or TRBV12-4 to TRBJ2-1; perhaps TRBD2 as D (6 bases). This CDR3 region has 12 residues. V lost 0 bases, J lost 9 bases, and 6 bases lay in between. The CDR3 DNA follows: TGTGCCAGCAGTTTAGCCGGGAGTGAGCAGTTCTTC. Amino acids: CASSLAGSEQFF.

This clone was recorded once. The gene calls are TRBV11-2 and TRBJ2-1, with TRBD1 matching over 9 bases. CDR3 length: 15 residues. CDR1 is SGHAT and CDR2 is FQNNGV in the germline V gene. Losses at the gene ends were 3 bases for V and 9 bases for J; bases not matched to a gene: 9. CDR3 loop: CASSLRTGDVAEQFF. The CDR3 nucleotides are TGTGCCAGCAGCTTGAGGACAGGGGATGTGGCTGAGCAGTTCTTC.

The chain couples TRBV7-2 to TRBJ1-5; maybe TRBD1 (6 bases). CDR1 SGHTA and CDR2 FQGNSA come from the germline V gene. There are 15 residues in the CDR3. V lost 3 bases, J lost 4 bases, and 13 bases lay in between. The DNA for the CDR3 is TGTGCCAGCAGCTTCGGCAGGGGAATAAATCAGCCCCAGCATTTT. The encoded protein is CASSFGRGINQPQHF.

The genes are TRBV7-9 and TRBJ1-2; 7 bases are a match to TRBD1. V was pared by 4 bases and J by 8 bases, with 10 bases of the junction left unmatched. CDR3 length equals 14 residues. The germline V gene encodes CDR1 SEHNR and CDR2 FQNEAQ (reference sequence). CDR3 loop: CASSSLGQSSGYTF. Here the CDR3 DNA reads TGTGCCAGCAGCTCCCTGGGACAGTCGTCCGGCTACACCTTC.

The chain combines TRBV5-1 with TRBJ1-2, with 8 nucleotides matching TRBD1. This CDR3 is built from 13 residues. In germline, CDR1 is SGHRS, CDR2 YFSETQ. Germline trimming cut 3 bases from V and 8 bases from J; bases unmatched to any gene: 6. CDR3 nucleotide sequence: TGCGCCAGCAGCTCGGACAGGGTCGGGGGCTACACCTTC. Its translation is CASSSDRVGGYTF.

The rearrangement joins TRBV5-8 to TRBJ2-1; 11 bases fit TRBD2. CDR3 length: 17 amino acids. CDR1 is SGHTS and CDR2 is YDEGEE in the germline V gene. J gave up 2 bases and V 0 bases, and 4 bases lay outside the gene matches. CDR3 DNA sequence: TGTGCCAGCAGCTTGGCGCTAGCGGGGGGCGCCTACAATGAGCAGTTCTTC. This encodes CASSLALAGGAYNEQFF.

The J gene is TRBJ1-1, the V gene TRBV11-1, with D perhaps TRBD1 (6 bases). Trimming took 5 bases from V and 2 from J, leaving 15 bases between them. The CDR3 is 15 residues long. The germline V gene encodes CDR1 SGHAT and CDR2 FQDESV (reference sequence). Written as DNA, the CDR3 is TGTGCCAGCAGCAAAGGGGGGGGCGAAAACACTGAAGCTTTCTTT. Residues: CASSKGGGENTEAFF.

The rearrangement uses TRBV10-3 and TRBJ2-7; D uncertain. Germline-derived CDR1 and CDR2 are ENHRY and SYGVKD. With 4 bases removed from V and 6 bases from J, the gap between germline ends came to 10 bases. This CDR3 spans 12 amino acids. The CDR3 loop is CAISGLRSEQYF. The CDR3 DNA reads TGTGCCATCAGTGGGTTGCGCTCCGAGCAGTACTTC.